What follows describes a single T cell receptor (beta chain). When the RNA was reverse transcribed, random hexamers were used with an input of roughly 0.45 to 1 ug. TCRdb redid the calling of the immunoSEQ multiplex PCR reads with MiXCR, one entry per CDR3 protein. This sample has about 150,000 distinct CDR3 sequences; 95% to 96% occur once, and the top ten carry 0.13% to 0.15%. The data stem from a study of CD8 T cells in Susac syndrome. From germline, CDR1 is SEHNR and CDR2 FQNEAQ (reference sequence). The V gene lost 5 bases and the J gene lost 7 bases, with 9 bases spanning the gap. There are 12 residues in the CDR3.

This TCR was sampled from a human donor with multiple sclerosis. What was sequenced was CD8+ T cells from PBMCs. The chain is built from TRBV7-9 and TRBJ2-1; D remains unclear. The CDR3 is CASSGVLNEQFF. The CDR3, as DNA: TGTGCCAGCAGCGGGGTTCTTAATGAGCAGTTCTTC.